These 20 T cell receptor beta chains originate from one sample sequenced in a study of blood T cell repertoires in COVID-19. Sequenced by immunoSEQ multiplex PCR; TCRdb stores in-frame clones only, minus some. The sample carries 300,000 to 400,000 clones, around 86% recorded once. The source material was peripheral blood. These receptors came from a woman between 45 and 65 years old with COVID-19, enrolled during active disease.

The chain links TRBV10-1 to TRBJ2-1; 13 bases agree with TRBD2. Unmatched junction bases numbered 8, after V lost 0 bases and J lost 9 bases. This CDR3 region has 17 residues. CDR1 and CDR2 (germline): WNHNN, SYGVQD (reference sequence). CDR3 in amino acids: CASSESVLAGGPSEQFF. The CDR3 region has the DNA TGCGCCAGCAGTGAGTCCGTACTAGCGGGAGGGCCTAGTGAGCAGTTCTTC.

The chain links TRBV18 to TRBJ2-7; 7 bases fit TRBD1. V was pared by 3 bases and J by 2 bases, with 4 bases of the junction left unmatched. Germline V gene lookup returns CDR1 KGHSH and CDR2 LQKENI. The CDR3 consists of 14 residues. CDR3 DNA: TGTGCCAGCTCACCCGGGACAGACACCTACGAGCAGTACTTC. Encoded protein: CASSPGTDTYEQYF.

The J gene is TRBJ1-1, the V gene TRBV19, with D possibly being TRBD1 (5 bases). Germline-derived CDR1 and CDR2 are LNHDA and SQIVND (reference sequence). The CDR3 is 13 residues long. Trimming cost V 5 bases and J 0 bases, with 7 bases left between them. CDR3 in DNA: TGTGCCAGTAGTTGGGGCCTGAACACTGAAGCTTTCTTT. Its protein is CASSWGLNTEAFF.

CDR3 coding DNA: TGCGCCAGCAGCTTGGTGTCAGCAACTAATGAAAAACTGTTTTTT. Translated: CASSLVSATNEKLFF. This sequence joins TRBV5-1 and TRBJ1-4, with unresolved D. The CDR3 runs 15 residues. Trimming stripped 0 bases from V and 0 bases from J, with 6 bases between. The germline gives CDR1 SGHRS, CDR2 YFSETQ.

This CDR3 is CATTSPSRLLSKEAFF. CDR3 bases: TGTGCCACCACGTCCCCCTCCCGACTGCTCTCAAAAGAAGCTTTCTTT. The rearrangement joins TRBV19 to TRBJ1-1; the D is unclear. This CDR3 is 16 amino acids long. Germline loops: CDR1 LNHDA, CDR2 SQIVND (reference sequence). The V end was cut by 10 bases, the J end by 8 bases, with 29 bases between.

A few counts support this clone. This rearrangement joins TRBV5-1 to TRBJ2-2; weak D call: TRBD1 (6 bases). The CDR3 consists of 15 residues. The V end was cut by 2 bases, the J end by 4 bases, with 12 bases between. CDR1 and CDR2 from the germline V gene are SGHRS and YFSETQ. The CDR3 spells CASSLQGITTGELFF. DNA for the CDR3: TGCGCCAGCAGCTTACAGGGTATCACCACCGGGGAGCTGTTTTTT.

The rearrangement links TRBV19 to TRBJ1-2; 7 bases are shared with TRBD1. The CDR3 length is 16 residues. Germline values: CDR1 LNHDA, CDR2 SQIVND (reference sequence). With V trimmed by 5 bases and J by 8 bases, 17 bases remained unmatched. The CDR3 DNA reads TGTGCCAGTAGTCGGGGCGCCGGACAGGCCCGGGGCGGCTACACCTTC. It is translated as CASSRGAGQARGGYTF.

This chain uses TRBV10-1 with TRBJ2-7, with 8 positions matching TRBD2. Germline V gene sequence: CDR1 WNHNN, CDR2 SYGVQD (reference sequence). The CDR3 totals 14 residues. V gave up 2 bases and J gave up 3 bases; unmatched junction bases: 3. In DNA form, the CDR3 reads TGCGCCAGCAGTGAGAGCGGGAGAAGCTACGAGCAGTACTTC. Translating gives CASSESGRSYEQYF.

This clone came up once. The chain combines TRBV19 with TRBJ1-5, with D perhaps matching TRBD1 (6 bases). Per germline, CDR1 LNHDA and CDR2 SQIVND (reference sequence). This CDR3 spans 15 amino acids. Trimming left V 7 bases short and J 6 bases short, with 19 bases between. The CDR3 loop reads CASTRGLLGIQPQHF. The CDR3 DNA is TGTGCCAGTACGAGGGGGTTGTTAGGGATTCAGCCCCAGCATTTT. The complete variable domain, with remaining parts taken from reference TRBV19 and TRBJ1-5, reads DGGITQSPKYLFRKEGQNVTLSCEQNLNHDAMYWYRQDPGQGLRLIYYSQIVNDFQKGDIAEGYSVSREKKESFPLTVTSAQKNPTAFYLCASTRGLLGIQPQHFGDGTRLSIL.

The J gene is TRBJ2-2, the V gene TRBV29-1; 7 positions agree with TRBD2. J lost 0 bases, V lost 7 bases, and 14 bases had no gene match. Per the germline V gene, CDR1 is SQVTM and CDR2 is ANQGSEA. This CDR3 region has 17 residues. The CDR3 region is CSAQGVSGLANTGELFF. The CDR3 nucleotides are TGCAGCGCCCAAGGGGTATCTGGACTAGCGAACACCGGGGAGCTGTTTTTT.

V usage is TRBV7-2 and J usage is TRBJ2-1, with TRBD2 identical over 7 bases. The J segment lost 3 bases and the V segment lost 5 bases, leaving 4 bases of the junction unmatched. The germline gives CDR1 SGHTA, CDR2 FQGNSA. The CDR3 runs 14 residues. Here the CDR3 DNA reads TGTGCCAGCAGCCCGGGGAGGGGCTACAATGAGCAGTTCTTC. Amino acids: CASSPGRGYNEQFF.

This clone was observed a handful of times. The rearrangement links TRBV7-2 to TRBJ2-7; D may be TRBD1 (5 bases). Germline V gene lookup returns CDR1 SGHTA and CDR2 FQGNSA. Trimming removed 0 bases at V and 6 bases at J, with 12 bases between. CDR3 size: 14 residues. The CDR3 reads CASSLALRGVEQYF. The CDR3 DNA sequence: TGTGCCAGCAGCTTAGCGCTTAGGGGCGTCGAGCAGTACTTC.

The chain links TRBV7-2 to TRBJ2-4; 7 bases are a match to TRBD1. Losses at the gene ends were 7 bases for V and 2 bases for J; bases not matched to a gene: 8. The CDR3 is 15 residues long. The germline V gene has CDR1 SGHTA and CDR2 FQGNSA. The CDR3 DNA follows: TGTGCCAGCAAACAACAGGGGCGGACCAAAAACATTCAGTACTTC. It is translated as CASKQQGRTKNIQYF.

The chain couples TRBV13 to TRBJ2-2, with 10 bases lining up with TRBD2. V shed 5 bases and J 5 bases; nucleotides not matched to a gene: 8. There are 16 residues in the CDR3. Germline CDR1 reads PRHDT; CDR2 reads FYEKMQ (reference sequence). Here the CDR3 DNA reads TGTGCCAGCAGCCCCGAAGCGGGAGGGTTAACCGGGGAGCTGTTTTTT. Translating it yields CASSPEAGGLTGELFF.

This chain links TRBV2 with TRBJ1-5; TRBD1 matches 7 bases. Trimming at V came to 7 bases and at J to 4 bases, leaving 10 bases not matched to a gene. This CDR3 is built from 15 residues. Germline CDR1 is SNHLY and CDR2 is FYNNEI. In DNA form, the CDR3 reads TGTGCCAGCAAACAAACCGGGACAGAGAATCAGCCCCAGCATTTT. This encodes CASKQTGTENQPQHF. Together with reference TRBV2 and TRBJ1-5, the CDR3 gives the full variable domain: EPEVTQTPSHQVTQMGQEVILRCVPISNHLYFYWYRQILGQKVEFLVSFYNNEISEKSEIFDDQFSVERPDGSNFTLKIRSTKLEDSAMYFCASKQTGTENQPQHFGDGTRLSIL.

The CDR3 sequence: CASSLDRGRISTEAFF. Written as DNA, the CDR3 is TGTGCCAGCTCCTTAGACAGGGGGCGGATTAGCACTGAAGCTTTCTTT. This chain joins TRBV18 and TRBJ1-1; 10 bases align to TRBD1. The CDR3 covers 16 residues. Germline assignment: CDR1 KGHSH and CDR2 LQKENI. V gave up 6 bases and J gave up 4 bases; unmatched junction bases: 11. The complete variable domain, with remaining parts taken from reference TRBV18 and TRBJ1-1, reads NAGVMQNPRHLVRRRGQEARLRCSPMKGHSHVYWYRQLPEEGLKFMVYLQKENIIDESGMPKERFSAEFPKEGPSILRIQQVVRGDSAAYFCASSLDRGRISTEAFFGQGTRLTVV.

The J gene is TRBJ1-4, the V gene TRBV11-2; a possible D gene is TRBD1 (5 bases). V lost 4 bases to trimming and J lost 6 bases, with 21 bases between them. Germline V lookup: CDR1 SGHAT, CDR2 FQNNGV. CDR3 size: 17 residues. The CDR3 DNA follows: TGTGCCAGCAGCTATAGCCGCGACAGCACCGCTGATGAAAAACTGTTTTTT. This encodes CASSYSRDSTADEKLFF.

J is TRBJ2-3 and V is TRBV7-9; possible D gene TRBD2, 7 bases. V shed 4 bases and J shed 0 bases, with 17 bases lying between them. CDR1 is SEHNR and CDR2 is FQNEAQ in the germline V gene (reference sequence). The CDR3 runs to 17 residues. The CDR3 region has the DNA TGTGCCAGCAGCTCAGGGGAGGGGGTCTTTAGCACAGATACGCAGTATTTT. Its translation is CASSSGEGVFSTDTQYF.

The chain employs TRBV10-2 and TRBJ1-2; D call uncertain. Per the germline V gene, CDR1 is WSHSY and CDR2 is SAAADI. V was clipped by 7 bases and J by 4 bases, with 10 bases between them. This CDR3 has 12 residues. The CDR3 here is CASKEGLYGYTF. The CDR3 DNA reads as TGCGCCAGCAAGGAGGGCCTCTATGGCTACACCTTC.

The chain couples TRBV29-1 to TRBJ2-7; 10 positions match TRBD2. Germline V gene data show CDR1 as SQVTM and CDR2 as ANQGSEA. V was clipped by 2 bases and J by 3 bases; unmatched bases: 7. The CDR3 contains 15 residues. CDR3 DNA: TGCAGCGTTGAATTGGTACTAGCGGGAATCTACGAGCAGTACTTC. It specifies CSVELVLAGIYEQYF.